This T cell receptor (beta chain) was recorded in a study of blood T cell repertoires in COVID-19. Some clones are missing from TCRdb's copy, which holds only in-frame ones; the method was immunoSEQ multiplex PCR. The sample has some 15,000 clones, approximately 88% seen once; the top ten hold just under 9%. Germline V gene sequence: CDR1 MNHEY, CDR2 SVGAGI. There are 13 residues in the CDR3. Losses at the gene ends were 8 bases for V and 4 bases for J; bases not matched to a gene: 4. The sequence was collected from a human donor in a cohort sampled during active COVID-19. Material for sequencing was peripheral blood. The V gene is TRBV6-5, the J gene TRBJ2-2; 7 positions agree with TRBD1. CDR3: CASRQGVTGELFF. DNA for the CDR3: TGTGCCAGCCGTCAGGGGGTCACCGGGGAGCTGTTTTTT.